The next 31 T cell receptor beta chains were all read from a single sample in a study of blood T cell repertoires in COVID-19 (dated by TCRdb to about 2020). Libraries were constructed by the immunoSEQ multiplex PCR assay. As stored in TCRdb, this immuneACCESS dataset retains in-frame rearrangements with V and J assigned. A fraction of the clones does not appear; measured against another copy, unresolved V genes explain less than half of the discrepancy, and the remainder lacks a known reason. The sample table records about 180,000 clones; 83% of these occur just once. The ten top clones hold roughly 1.4% of the sample. Sequencing used peripheral blood. Receptors originate from a human donor in a cohort sampled during active COVID-19.

The chain employs TRBV7-2 and TRBJ2-7; 14 nucleotides line up with TRBD2. Per germline, CDR1 SGHTA and CDR2 FQGNSA. The V gene end was trimmed by 5 bases and the J gene end by 6 bases; junction bases not matched to a gene: 3. CDR3 length equals 14 residues. CDR3 protein: CASSPTSGRVEQYF. CDR3 DNA: TGTGCCAGCAGCCCGACTAGCGGGAGGGTCGAGCAGTACTTC.

This rearrangement joins TRBV4-3 to TRBJ2-1; 9 bases fit TRBD2. Trimming removed 0 bases from V and 7 bases from J; junction bases left unmatched: 7. CDR1 is LGHNA, CDR2 YSLEER, per germline. The CDR3 runs to 16 residues. DNA for the CDR3: TGCGCCAGCAGCCAAGATCTAGGGCGGGGGGGTAATGAGCAGTTCTTC. This sequence encodes CASSQDLGRGGNEQFF.

This sequence joins TRBV9 and TRBJ2-6, with 8 bases fitting TRBD1. The CDR3 covers 16 residues. V shed 4 bases, J shed 2 bases, and the junction held 5 bases outside the gene matches. From germline, CDR1 is SGDLS and CDR2 YYNGEE. CDR3 bases: TGTGCCAGCAGCACCCGACAGGGGACTGGGGCCAACGTCCTGACTTTC. This codes for CASSTRQGTGANVLTF.

This clone was seen a single time. J is TRBJ2-7 and V is TRBV4-2; 10 bases are a match to TRBD2. Trimming took 0 bases from V and 5 from J; bases not matched to a gene: 1. This CDR3 comprises 14 residues. Germline CDR1 and CDR2: LGHNA and YNFKEQ. CDR3: CASSQETSGNEQYF. The CDR3 bases are TGTGCCAGCAGCCAAGAAACTAGCGGGAACGAGCAGTACTTC.

The V call is TRBV12-5, the J call TRBJ1-3; TRBD1 matches at 8 bases. Per the germline V gene, CDR1 is LGHNT and CDR2 is FRNRAP. This CDR3 is 17 amino acids long. The ends lost 6 bases at V and 0 bases at J; junction bases unmatched: 10. This CDR3 reads CASGPGTGVVSGNTIYF. The CDR3 DNA is TGTGCTAGTGGACCCGGGACAGGAGTAGTCTCTGGAAACACCATATATTTT.

This sequence joins TRBV4-2 and TRBJ2-5; 11 nucleotides align to TRBD2. Germline trimming cut 8 bases from V and 3 bases from J; bases unmatched to any gene: 14. CDR1 and CDR2 (germline): LGHNA, YNFKEQ. This CDR3 contains 17 residues. Here the CDR3 reads CASSADAGTSGKETQYF. The CDR3 DNA sequence: TGTGCCAGCTCCGCCGATGCCGGGACTAGCGGAAAAGAGACCCAGTACTTC.

The gene calls are TRBV10-2 and TRBJ1-5; D is possibly TRBD1 (6 bases). Trimming removed 7 bases at V and 6 bases at J, with 13 bases between. Germline CDR1 and CDR2: WSHSY and SAAADI. The CDR3 totals 13 residues. CDR3 DNA: TGCGCCAGCACGAGGGACATCAGTCAGCCCCAGCATTTT. It encodes CASTRDISQPQHF.

Of note for this clone: At the DNA level, this CDR3 is encoded by other sequences in the same sample as well. V and J are TRBV7-8 and TRBJ2-7, with D uncertain. Germline V CDR1 and CDR2: SGHVS, FQNEAQ. This CDR3 region has 12 residues. Trimming removed 5 bases at V and 0 bases at J, with 5 bases between. CDR3 nucleotides: TGTGCCAGCAGCCCTAGCTCCTACGAGCAGTACTTC. The encoded protein is CASSPSSYEQYF.

CDR3 residues: CATSKTGETKNIQYF. For the CDR3, the DNA is TGTGCCACCAGTAAAACAGGGGAAACCAAAAACATTCAGTACTTC. The chain is built from TRBV24-1 and TRBJ2-4; 7 bases map to TRBD1. From germline, CDR1 is KGHDR and CDR2 SFDVKD. The CDR3 has 15 amino acids. Trimming cost V 6 bases and J 2 bases; bases outside gene matches: 6.

The chain is built from TRBV10-2 and TRBJ2-5, with 7 bases identical to TRBD1. CDR1 WSHSY and CDR2 SAAADI come from the germline V gene. This CDR3 has 14 residues. V lost 6 bases and J lost 2; bases outside the gene matches: 6. CDR3 sequence reads: CASRPGQIQETQYF. The CDR3 DNA follows: TGCGCCAGCAGGCCGGGACAGATACAAGAGACCCAGTACTTC.

The rearrangement uses TRBV3-1 (or the pseudogene TRBV3-2) and TRBJ2-1; 9 bases line up with TRBD1. This CDR3 is built from 13 residues. V shed 3 bases, J shed 9 bases, and the junction held 3 bases outside the gene matches. CDR1 LGHDT and CDR2 YNNKEL come from the germline V gene (reference sequence). CDR3 coding DNA: TGTGCCAGCAGCCATGGACAGGGGTTTGAGCAGTTCTTC. Its protein product is CASSHGQGFEQFF.

This chain connects TRBV5-8 to TRBJ1-5; D is possibly TRBD1 (6 bases). The CDR3 length is 13 residues. The V gene's germline CDR1 is SGHTS and CDR2 YDEGEE. V lost 3 bases, J lost 7 bases, and 11 bases lay in between. Here the CDR3 DNA reads TGTGCCAGCAGCTCACAGGGATTGCAGCCCCAGCATTTT. Its protein product is CASSSQGLQPQHF.

The chain couples TRBV5-1 to TRBJ2-7, with D possibly TRBD1 on 8 matching bases. From germline, CDR1 is SGHRS and CDR2 YFSETQ. The CDR3 has 15 amino acids. The V and J ends lost 4 bases and 2 bases respectively, with 16 bases between them. CDR3 residues: CASSGGDRPPYEQYF. The DNA for the CDR3 is TGCGCCAGCAGCGGGGGGGACAGGCCGCCCTACGAGCAGTACTTC.

CDR3 nucleotide sequence: TGTGCCAGCAGCGTAGAGCTGCGGGGTGGGGGAGCTTTCTTT. Protein sequence: CASSVELRGGGAFF. J is TRBJ1-1 and V is TRBV9; possible D gene TRBD1, 5 bases. The CDR3 runs to 14 residues. V lost 0 bases to trimming and J lost 10 bases, with 16 bases between them. Germline V lookup: CDR1 SGDLS, CDR2 YYNGEE. The full variable domain, rest sourced from reference TRBV9 and TRBJ1-1, is DSGVTQTPKHLITATGQRVTLRCSPRSGDLSVYWYQQSLDQGLQFLIQYYNGEERAKGNILERFSAQQFPDLHSELNLSSLELGDSALYFCASSVELRGGGAFFGQGTRLTVV.

The rearrangement joins TRBV5-1 to TRBJ2-3; possible D gene TRBD1, 6 bases. Per the germline V gene, CDR1 is SGHRS and CDR2 is YFSETQ. This CDR3 is built from 16 residues. Trimming cost V 0 bases and J 1 base, with 12 bases left between them. The CDR3 loop is CASSLGTGTGTDTQYF. The CDR3 nucleotides read TGCGCCAGCAGCTTGGGTACAGGGACGGGCACAGATACGCAGTATTTT. The whole variable domain, filled in from reference TRBV5-1 and TRBJ2-3, reads KAGVTQTPRYLIKTRGQQVTLSCSPISGHRSVSWYQQTPGQGLQFLFEYFSETQRNKGNFPGRFSGRQFSNSRSEMNVSTLELGDSALYLCASSLGTGTGTDTQYFGPGTRLTVL.

The J gene is TRBJ2-5, the V gene TRBV5-1, with TRBD2 identical over 16 bases. Germline V gene data show CDR1 as SGHRS and CDR2 as YFSETQ. This CDR3 contains 19 residues. V dropped 3 bases and J dropped 4; count of bases not matched to a gene: 12. As DNA, the CDR3 is TGCGCCAGCAGCTCCGGGACTAGCGGGAGGGCCGGATCGCGAGAGACCCAGTACTTC. Translated, it gives CASSSGTSGRAGSRETQYF.

The chain is built from TRBV27 and TRBJ2-1; 7 nucleotides agree with TRBD2. The V gene end was trimmed by 8 bases and the J gene end by 7 bases; junction bases not matched to a gene: 14. The CDR3 consists of 15 residues. Germline CDR1 MNHEY, CDR2 SMNVEV (reference sequence). CDR3 in amino acids: CASPSDPAGYNEQFF. The CDR3 nucleotides read TGTGCCAGCCCATCGGACCCAGCGGGGTATAATGAGCAGTTCTTC.

This chain connects TRBV12-3 or TRBV12-4 to TRBJ2-6, with 7 bases that match TRBD1. This CDR3 is 13 amino acids long. Trimming took 10 bases from V and 4 from J; bases not matched to a gene: 4. This chain's CDR3 is CAITGDGANVLTF. The CDR3 bases are TGTGCCATTACAGGGGACGGGGCCAACGTCCTGACTTTC.

The chain joins TRBV2 to TRBJ1-2, with TRBD1 identical over 7 bases. The CDR3 is 16 amino acids. Trimming removed 0 bases from V and 4 bases from J; junction bases left unmatched: 8. Germline V gene sequence: CDR1 SNHLY, CDR2 FYNNEI. The CDR3 loop reads CASSEARVGGLYGYTF. CDR3 in DNA: TGTGCCAGCAGTGAAGCGCGAGTAGGGGGCCTCTATGGCTACACCTTC.

The CDR3: CASSPPGTGSGTYTDTQYF. Here the CDR3 DNA reads TGTGCCAGCAGTCCGCCCGGGACAGGGTCAGGTACCTACACAGATACGCAGTATTTT. This chain joins TRBV28 and TRBJ2-3; the match to TRBD1 covers 9 bases. Trimming removed 5 bases from V and 2 bases from J; junction bases left unmatched: 17. This CDR3 contains 19 residues. CDR1 and CDR2 (germline): MDHEN, SYDVKM.

V gene TRBV27 combines with J gene TRBJ2-2; the D is unclear. From germline, CDR1 is MNHEY and CDR2 SMNVEV (reference sequence). The CDR3 loop spans 16 amino acids. V lost 4 bases and J 2 bases, leaving 14 bases between the germline ends. The CDR3 DNA follows: TGTGCCAGCAGTTCCCCCGGCGGATACAACACCGGGGAGCTGTTTTTT. Its translation: CASSSPGGYNTGELFF.

The genes are TRBV28 and TRBJ1-4; 7 nucleotides line up with TRBD1. The CDR3 has 15 amino acids. V trimming: 5 bases; J trimming: 6 bases; junction bases outside the gene matches: 9. Germline V gene lookup returns CDR1 MDHEN and CDR2 SYDVKM. This CDR3 is CASSPSTTGYEKLFF. The CDR3, as DNA: TGTGCCAGCAGTCCTAGTACGACAGGGTATGAAAAACTGTTTTTT.

The CDR3 DNA follows: TGCAGTGAGGCCCAGGGGGGCGGCTACACCTTC. Its protein product is CSEAQGGGYTF. The genes are TRBV20-1 and TRBJ1-2; 7 nucleotides line up with TRBD1. CDR3 length equals 11 residues. Germline V gene sequence: CDR1 DFQATT, CDR2 SNEGSKA (reference sequence). V lost 7 bases to trimming and J lost 8 bases; unmatched junction nucleotides: 7.

The V and J genes are TRBV19 and TRBJ2-7, with TRBD1 identical over 8 bases. CDR1 is LNHDA, CDR2 SQIVND, per germline (reference sequence). J gave up 0 bases and V 6 bases, and 7 bases lay outside the gene matches. The CDR3 loop spans 15 amino acids. Here the CDR3 DNA reads TGTGCCAGTAGGGCGGACAGGGCAGCCTCCTACGAGCAGTACTTC. It is translated as CASRADRAASYEQYF.

The chain employs TRBV6-5 and TRBJ1-1, with TRBD1 matching 7 bases. J gave up 1 base and V 6 bases, and 5 bases lay outside the gene matches. The CDR3 extends over 14 amino acids. Germline-derived CDR1 and CDR2 are MNHEY and SVGAGI. CDR3 in DNA: TGTGCCAGCAGGGGAACAGGGGAGAACACTGAAGCTTTCTTT. Encoded protein: CASRGTGENTEAFF.

CDR3 residues: CASGTGAYEQYF. The CDR3 nucleotides are TGTGCCAGCGGGACAGGGGCCTACGAGCAGTACTTC. The chain employs TRBV27 and TRBJ2-7; TRBD1 matches 10 bases. The germline CDR1 and CDR2 sequences are MNHEY and SMNVEV (reference sequence). The CDR3 has 12 residues. After removal of 8 bases from V and 2 bases from J, the junction contained 0 bases not matched to a gene.

This sequence joins TRBV5-1 and TRBJ2-3, with TRBD2 identical over 12 bases. CDR1 and CDR2 from the germline V gene are SGHRS and YFSETQ. V gave up 4 bases and J gave up 4 bases; unmatched junction bases: 4. The CDR3 consists of 15 residues. CDR3 region: CASSALAGGPDTQYF. DNA of the CDR3: TGCGCCAGCAGCGCCCTAGCGGGGGGGCCAGATACGCAGTATTTT.

The chain links TRBV6-5 to TRBJ2-7, with 11 positions matching TRBD2. The CDR3 length is 15 residues. Germline assignment: CDR1 MNHEY and CDR2 SVGAGI. With V trimmed by 5 bases and J by 0 bases, 3 bases remained unmatched. The chain's CDR3 is CASSLAGGLSYEQYF. For the CDR3, the DNA is TGTGCCAGCAGTCTAGCGGGGGGACTCTCCTACGAGCAGTACTTC.

V and J are TRBV28 and TRBJ2-5; TRBD2 matches at 10 bases. The germline CDR1 and CDR2 sequences are MDHEN and SYDVKM. This CDR3 spans 15 amino acids. The V segment lost 4 bases and the J segment 4 bases; nucleotides outside the gene matches: 6. CDR3 in DNA: TGTGCCAGCAGTTCTCCTGTAGCGGGAGGAGAGACCCAGTACTTC. It encodes CASSSPVAGGETQYF.

The chain is built from TRBV28 and TRBJ2-2, with 7 bases matching TRBD1. The CDR3 has 21 residues. J was trimmed by 2 bases and V by 6 bases; bases with no gene match: 24. CDR1 MDHEN and CDR2 SYDVKM come from the germline V gene. The CDR3 bases are TGTGCCAGCAGCCCGCCACCACGTAAACGGGACAGAATATTCAACACCGGGGAGCTGTTTTTT. Its protein is CASSPPPRKRDRIFNTGELFF.

This rearrangement joins TRBV29-1 to TRBJ2-7; D unresolved. The CDR3 loop spans 13 amino acids. V was pared by 4 bases and J by 0 bases, with 10 bases between. Per the germline V gene, CDR1 is SQVTM and CDR2 is ANQGSEA. CDR3 nucleotide sequence: TGCAGCGTTGCTTCCCTCAGCTCCTACGAGCAGTACTTC. Amino acid sequence: CSVASLSSYEQYF.